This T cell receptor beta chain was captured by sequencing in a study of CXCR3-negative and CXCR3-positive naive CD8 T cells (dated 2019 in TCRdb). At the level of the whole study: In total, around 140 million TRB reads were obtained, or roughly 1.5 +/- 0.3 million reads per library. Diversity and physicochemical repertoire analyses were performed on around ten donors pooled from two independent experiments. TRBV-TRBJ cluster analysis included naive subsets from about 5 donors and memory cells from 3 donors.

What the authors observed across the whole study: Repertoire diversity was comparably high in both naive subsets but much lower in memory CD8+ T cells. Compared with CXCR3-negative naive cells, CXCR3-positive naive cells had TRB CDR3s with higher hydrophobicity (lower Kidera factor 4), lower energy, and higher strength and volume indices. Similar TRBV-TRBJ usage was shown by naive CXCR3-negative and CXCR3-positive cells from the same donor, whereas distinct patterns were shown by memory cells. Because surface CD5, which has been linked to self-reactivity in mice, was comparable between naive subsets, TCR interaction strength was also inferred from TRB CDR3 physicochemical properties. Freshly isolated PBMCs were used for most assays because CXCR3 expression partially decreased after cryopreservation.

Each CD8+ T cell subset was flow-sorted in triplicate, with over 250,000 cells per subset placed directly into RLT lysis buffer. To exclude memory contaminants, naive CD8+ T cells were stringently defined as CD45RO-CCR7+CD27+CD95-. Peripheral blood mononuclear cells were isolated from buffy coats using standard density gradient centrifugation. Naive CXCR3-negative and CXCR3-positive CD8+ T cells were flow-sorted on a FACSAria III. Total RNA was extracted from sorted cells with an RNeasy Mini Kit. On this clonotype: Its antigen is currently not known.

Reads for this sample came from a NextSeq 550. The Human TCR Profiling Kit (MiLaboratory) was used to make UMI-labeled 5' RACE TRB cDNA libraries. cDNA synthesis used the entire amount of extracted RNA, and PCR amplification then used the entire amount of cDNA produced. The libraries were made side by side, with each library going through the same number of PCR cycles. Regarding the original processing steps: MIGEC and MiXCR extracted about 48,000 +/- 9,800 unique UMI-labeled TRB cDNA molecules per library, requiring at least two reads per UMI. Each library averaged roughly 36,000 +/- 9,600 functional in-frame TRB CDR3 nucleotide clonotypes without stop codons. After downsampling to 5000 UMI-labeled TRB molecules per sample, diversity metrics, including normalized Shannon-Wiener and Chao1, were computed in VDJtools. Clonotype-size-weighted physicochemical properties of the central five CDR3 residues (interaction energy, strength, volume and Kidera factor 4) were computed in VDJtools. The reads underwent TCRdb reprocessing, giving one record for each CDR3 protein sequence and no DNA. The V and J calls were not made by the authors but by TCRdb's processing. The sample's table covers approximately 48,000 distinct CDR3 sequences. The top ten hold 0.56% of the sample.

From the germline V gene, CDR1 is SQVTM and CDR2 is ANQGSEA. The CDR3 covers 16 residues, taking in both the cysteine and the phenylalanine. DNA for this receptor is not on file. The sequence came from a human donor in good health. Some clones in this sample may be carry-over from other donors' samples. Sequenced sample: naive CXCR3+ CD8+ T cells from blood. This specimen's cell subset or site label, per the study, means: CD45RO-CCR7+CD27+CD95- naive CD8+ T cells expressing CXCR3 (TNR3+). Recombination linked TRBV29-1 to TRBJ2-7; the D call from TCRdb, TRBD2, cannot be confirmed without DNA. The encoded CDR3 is CSVAPGAGGGSYEQYF.